Below, one TCR beta chain is given with its context. The antigen remains undetermined. The data were obtained in a study of cytomegalovirus exposure and HLA in healthy donors. Findings of the study overall: The CMV antigen specificity of three CMV-associated chains was confirmed through in vitro analysis. Later analysis associated a missense DCLRE1C variant with TCR beta V- and J-gene trimming.

This PCR relied on a set of 60 Vbeta primers and 13 Jbeta primers. The data were produced by immunoSEQ multiplex PCR, yet TCRdb's version contains in-frame clones alone and is incomplete. The sample consists of about 250,000 clones, about 77% of them appearing once. This receptor was obtained from a boy aged 5-17 years in good health and CMV-seronegative. The specimen was PBMCs.

The CDR3 spells CASSLGGARDYGYTF. In DNA form, the CDR3 reads TGTGCCAGCAGTTTAGGGGGGGCGCGGGACTATGGCTACACCTTC. This sequence joins TRBV27 and TRBJ1-2; D is perhaps TRBD1 (6 bases). The CDR3 has 15 residues. Trimming removed 2 bases from V and 3 bases from J, with 13 bases in between. In germline, CDR1 is MNHEY, CDR2 SMNVEV (reference sequence).